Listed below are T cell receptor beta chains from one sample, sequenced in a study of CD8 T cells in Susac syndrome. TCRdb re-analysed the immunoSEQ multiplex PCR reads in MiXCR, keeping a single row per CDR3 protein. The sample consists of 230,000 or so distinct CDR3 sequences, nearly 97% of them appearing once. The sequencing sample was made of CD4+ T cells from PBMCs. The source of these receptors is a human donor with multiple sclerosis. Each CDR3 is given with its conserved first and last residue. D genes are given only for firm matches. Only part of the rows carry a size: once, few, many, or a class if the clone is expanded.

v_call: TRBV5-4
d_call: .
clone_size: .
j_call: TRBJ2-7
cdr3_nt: TGTGCCAGCAGCTTGGAGGGTCGGGAGCAGTACTTC
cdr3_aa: CASSLEGREQYF

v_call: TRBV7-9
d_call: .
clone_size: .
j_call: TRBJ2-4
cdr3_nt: TGTGCCAGCAGCGAGGACTTGCTAGCCAAAAACATTCAGTACTTC
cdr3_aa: CASSEDLLAKNIQYF

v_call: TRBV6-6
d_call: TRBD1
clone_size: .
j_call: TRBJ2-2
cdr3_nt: TGTGCCAGCAGGCTCGGGACAGCCGAGCTGTTTTTT
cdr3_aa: CASRLGTAELFF

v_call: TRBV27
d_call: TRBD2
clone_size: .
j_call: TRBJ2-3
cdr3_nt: TGTGCCAGCAGGAGCGGGACTAGCACAGATACGCAGTATTTT
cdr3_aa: CASRSGTSTDTQYF

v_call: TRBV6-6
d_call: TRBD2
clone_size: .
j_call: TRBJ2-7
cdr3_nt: TGTGCCAGCAGTCACGGGACTAGCGGGATCTCCTACGAGCAGTACTTC
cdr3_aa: CASSHGTSGISYEQYF

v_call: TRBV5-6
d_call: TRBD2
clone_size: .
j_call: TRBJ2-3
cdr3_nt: TGTGCCAGCAGTTCCTTAGCGGGAGCGGCAGATACGCAGTATTTT
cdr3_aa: CASSSLAGAADTQYF

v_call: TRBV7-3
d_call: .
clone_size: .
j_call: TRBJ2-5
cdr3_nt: TGTGCCAGCAGCTTAACAGTGGAATTTACCCAGTACTTC
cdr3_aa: CASSLTVEFTQYF

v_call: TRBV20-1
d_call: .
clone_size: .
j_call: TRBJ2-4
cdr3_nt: TGCAGTGCTAGCCAAAACATTCAGTACTTC
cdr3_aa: CSASQNIQYF

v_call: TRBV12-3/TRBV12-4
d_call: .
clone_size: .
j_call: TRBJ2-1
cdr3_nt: TGTGCCAGCAGTCAGAGGATGAATGAGCAGTTCTTC
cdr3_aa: CASSQRMNEQFF

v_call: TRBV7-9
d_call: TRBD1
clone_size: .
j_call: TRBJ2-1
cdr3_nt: TGTGCCAGCAGCGTCCTGGACAGGGGGCATATCAATGAGCAGTTCTTC
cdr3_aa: CASSVLDRGHINEQFF

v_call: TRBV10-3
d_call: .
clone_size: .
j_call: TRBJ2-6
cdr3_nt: TGTGCCATCAGTGGTGTACAGACCGGACGGGACTCTGGGGCCAACGTCCTGACTTTC
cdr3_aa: CAISGVQTGRDSGANVLTF

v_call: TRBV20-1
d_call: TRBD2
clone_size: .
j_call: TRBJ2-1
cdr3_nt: TGCAGTGCTAGAGATCGACTAGCGGTGGGGGAGCAGTTCTTC
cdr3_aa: CSARDRLAVGEQFF

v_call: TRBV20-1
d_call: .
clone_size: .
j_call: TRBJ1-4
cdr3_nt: TGCAGTGCCAGGGGAGGGACTAATGAAAAACTGTTTTTT
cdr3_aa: CSARGGTNEKLFF

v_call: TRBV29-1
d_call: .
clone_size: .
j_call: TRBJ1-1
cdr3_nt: TGCAGCGTTTCCCCGGACAGCCGGAACACTGAAGCTTTCTTT
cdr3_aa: CSVSPDSRNTEAFF

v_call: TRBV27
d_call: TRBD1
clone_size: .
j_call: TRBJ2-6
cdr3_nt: TGTGCCAGCACTGGACAGGGATCTGGGGCCAACGTCCTGACTTTC
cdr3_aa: CASTGQGSGANVLTF

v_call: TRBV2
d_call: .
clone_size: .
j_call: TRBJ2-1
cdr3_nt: TGTGCCAGCAGTGAAGTTTCAAGCCCCCTCTTC
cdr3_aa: CASSEVSSPLF

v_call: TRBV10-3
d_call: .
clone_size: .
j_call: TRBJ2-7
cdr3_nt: TGTGCCATCAGTGGGGGTGAGGGCTACGAGCAGTACTTC
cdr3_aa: CAISGGEGYEQYF

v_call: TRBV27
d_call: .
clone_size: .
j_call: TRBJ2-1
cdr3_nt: TGTGCCAGCAGTTCCCTGGGACTCATCAATGAGCAGTTCTTC
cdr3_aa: CASSSLGLINEQFF

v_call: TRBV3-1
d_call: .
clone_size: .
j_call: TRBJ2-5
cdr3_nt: TGTGCCAGTCGACGGGGGACGGAGACCCAGTACTTC
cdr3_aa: CASRRGTETQYF

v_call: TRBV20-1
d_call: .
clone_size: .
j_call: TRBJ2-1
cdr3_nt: TGCAGTGCTGGAGTTTCGGGGTACTACAATGAGCAGTTCTTC
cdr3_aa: CSAGVSGYYNEQFF

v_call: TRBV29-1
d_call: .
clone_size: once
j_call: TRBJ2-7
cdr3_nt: TGCAGCGTTGCCCGGACAGCGAGCTCCTACGAGCAGTACTTC
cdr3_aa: CSVARTASSYEQYF

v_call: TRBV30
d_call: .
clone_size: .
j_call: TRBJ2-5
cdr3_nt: TGTGCCTGGACAGGGAGGGAGACCCAGTACTTC
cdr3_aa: CAWTGRETQYF